Shown below are 31 T cell receptor beta chains from a single sample sequenced in a study of blood T cell repertoires in COVID-19. Generated by immunoSEQ multiplex PCR, the TCRdb table keeps only in-frame clones and is missing some. The sample has about 220,000 clones; under 90% are singletons. The sequencing sample was made of peripheral blood. The receptors were sampled from a man aged 25 to 40 with active or convalescent COVID-19.

This sequence joins TRBV28 and TRBJ2-3; 7 positions match TRBD2. Germline values: CDR1 MDHEN, CDR2 SYDVKM. The CDR3 sequence is 14 residues long. In DNA form, the CDR3 reads TGTGGAGTTGGGGAGGGGACCTCCACAGATACGCAGTATTTT. This sequence encodes CGVGEGTSTDTQYF.

The CDR3 coding sequence is TGTGCCAGCAGTGAATTGCAGGTCGCCTATGGCTACACCTTC. Translated: CASSELQVAYGYTF. V is TRBV2 and J is TRBJ1-2; D is uncertain. The germline V gene encodes CDR1 SNHLY and CDR2 FYNNEI. The CDR3 runs 14 residues. V was cut by 2 bases and J by 4 bases, with 11 bases left in between.

This clone was seen once. The chain combines TRBV3-1 (or the pseudogene TRBV3-2) with TRBJ2-1; 12 positions agree with TRBD2. This CDR3 has 19 amino acids. Germline lookup yields CDR1 LGHDT and CDR2 YNNKEL (reference sequence). V lost 0 bases, J lost 1 base, and 7 bases stayed unmatched. CDR3 region: CASSQDPASGRGSYNEQFF. The CDR3 nucleotides are TGTGCCAGCAGCCAAGATCCGGCTAGCGGGAGGGGTTCCTACAATGAGCAGTTCTTC.

V usage is TRBV5-1 and J usage is TRBJ1-2, with D unresolved. The CDR3 runs 13 residues. V dropped 0 bases and J dropped 1 base, with 4 bases sitting between them. CDR1 and CDR2 from the germline V gene are SGHRS and YFSETQ. The CDR3: CASSLDGNYGYTF. CDR3 nucleotide sequence: TGCGCCAGCAGCTTGGACGGTAACTATGGCTACACCTTC.

The chain combines TRBV10-1 with TRBJ2-3; D is unclear. The CDR3 runs to 13 residues. Deletions cut 0 bases from V and 6 bases from J, with 7 bases between. Germline V gives CDR1 WNHNN, CDR2 SYGVQD (reference sequence). CDR3 nucleotide sequence: TGCGCCAGCAGTGAGTCGAGAGCGGATACGCAGTATTTT. Translating it yields CASSESRADTQYF.

A word on this clone: This sample includes further DNA sequences coding for the same CDR3. The chain is built from TRBV11-2 and TRBJ1-6; the D gene is possibly TRBD1 (5 bases). The length of the CDR3 is 16 residues. Trimming left V 1 base short and J 2 bases short, with 9 bases between. Germline values: CDR1 SGHAT, CDR2 FQNNGV. The CDR3 nucleotides are TGTGCCAGCAGCTTAGCTGCGACAGCCTATAATTCACCCCTCCACTTT. Translated: CASSLAATAYNSPLHF. The variable domain in full, completed from reference TRBV11-2 and TRBJ1-6, reads EAGVAQSPRYKIIEKRQSVAFWCNPISGHATLYWYQQILGQGPKLLIQFQNNGVVDDSQLPKDRFSAERLKGVDSTLKIQPAKLEDSAVYLCASSLAATAYNSPLHFGNGTRLTVT.

DNA for the CDR3: TGTGCCAGCAGCCCCCGCGGGGAGGCGACTCAGCCCCAGCATTTT. Its protein is CASSPRGEATQPQHF. The gene calls are TRBV4-2 and TRBJ1-5; D is ambiguous. The length of the CDR3 is 15 residues. CDR1 LGHNA and CDR2 YNFKEQ come from the germline V gene. The V gene lost 4 bases and the J gene lost 6 bases, with 16 bases spanning the gap.

V is TRBV27 and J is TRBJ1-1; D gene ambiguous. The length of the CDR3 is 12 residues. Trimming stripped 3 bases from V and 8 bases from J, with 10 bases between. Germline CDR1 reads MNHEY; CDR2 reads SMNVEV (reference sequence). The CDR3, as DNA: TGTGCCAGCAGTTTTCTAGGAACCGAAGCTTTCTTT. It is translated as CASSFLGTEAFF.

The chain is built from TRBV7-2 and TRBJ1-6; D uncertain. V lost 0 bases and J lost 8, with 14 bases in between. The CDR3 sequence is 16 residues long. The germline V gene encodes CDR1 SGHTA and CDR2 FQGNSA. The CDR3 here is CASSLAGNRGHSPLHF. The CDR3 DNA follows: TGTGCCAGCAGCTTAGCGGGGAACAGAGGGCATTCACCCCTCCACTTT.

The rearrangement uses TRBV15 and TRBJ1-3; D unresolved. There are 15 residues in the CDR3. Trimming removed 0 bases from V and 3 bases from J, with 9 bases in between. The V gene's germline CDR1 is LNHNV and CDR2 YYDKDF (reference sequence). For the CDR3, the DNA is TGTGCCACCAGCAGAGATACCGGGGATGGAAACACCATATATTTT. Translated, it gives CATSRDTGDGNTIYF.

The rearrangement joins TRBV7-2 to TRBJ1-1, with 10 bases matching TRBD1. After removal of 5 bases from V and 11 bases from J, the junction contained 5 bases not matched to a gene. Germline CDR1 and CDR2: SGHTA and FQGNSA. This CDR3 has 12 amino acids. In DNA form, the CDR3 reads TGTGCCAGCAGCGTAGACAGGGGGCTTGCTTTCTTT. Protein product: CASSVDRGLAFF.

The gene calls are TRBV5-1 and TRBJ1-5; the match to TRBD1 covers 7 bases. Germline CDR1 and CDR2: SGHRS and YFSETQ. The V and J ends lost 5 bases and 5 bases, in that order; junction bases with no gene match: 4. The CDR3 sequence is 13 residues long. The chain's CDR3 is CASRLTGDQPQHF. For the CDR3, the DNA is TGCGCCAGCAGACTTACAGGGGATCAGCCCCAGCATTTT.

This clone came up a few times. The chain recombines TRBV28 with TRBJ1-5; D unresolved. The length of the CDR3 is 14 residues. The V end was cut by 7 bases, the J end by 3 bases, with 13 bases between. Germline assignment: CDR1 MDHEN and CDR2 SYDVKM. CDR3 sequence reads: CASIGQRYNQPQHF. For the CDR3, the DNA is TGTGCCAGCATTGGGCAGAGATACAATCAGCCCCAGCATTTT. Full variable domain (missing parts from reference TRBV28 and TRBJ1-5): DVKVTQSSRYLVKRTGEKVFLECVQDMDHENMFWYRQDPGLGLRLIYFSYDVKMKEKGDIPEGYSVSREKKERFSLILESASTNQTSMYLCASIGQRYNQPQHFGDGTRLSIL.

This clone is termed medium-sized (0.01 to 0.1%). The J gene is TRBJ1-1, the V gene TRBV7-9; D gene uncertain. The germline gives CDR1 SEHNR, CDR2 FQNEAQ (reference sequence). V was clipped by 7 bases and J by 6 bases, with 12 bases between them. The CDR3 length is 12 residues. This CDR3 is CASTAEWAEAFF. CDR3 sequence (DNA): TGTGCCAGCACCGCGGAGTGGGCTGAAGCTTTCTTT.

This sequence joins TRBV7-9 and TRBJ1-1, with 9 bases lining up with TRBD1. The V segment lost 11 bases and the J segment 5 bases; nucleotides outside the gene matches: 9. In germline, CDR1 is SEHNR, CDR2 FQNEAQ (reference sequence). This CDR3 has 13 residues. The CDR3 loop is CAAHRGPGTEAFF. The CDR3 region has the DNA TGTGCCGCACACAGGGGGCCGGGAACTGAAGCTTTCTTT. The whole variable domain, remainder taken from reference TRBV7-9 and TRBJ1-1, is DTGVSQNPRHKITKRGQNVTFRCDPISEHNRLYWYRQTLGQGPEFLTYFQNEAQLEKSRLLSDRFSAERPKGSFSTLEIQRTEQGDSAMYLCAAHRGPGTEAFFGQGTRLTVV.

V is TRBV6-5 and J is TRBJ2-1; 9 bases map to TRBD2. Germline loops: CDR1 MNHEY, CDR2 SVGAGI. This CDR3 is 13 amino acids long. J was trimmed by 4 bases and V by 10 bases; bases with no gene match: 5. CDR3 sequence (DNA): TGTGCCATCCGACTAGCGGCTTACAATGAGCAGTTCTTC. Translating it yields CAIRLAAYNEQFF.

The J gene is TRBJ1-2, the V gene TRBV2, with TRBD1 as a possible D gene (6 bases). The CDR3 consists of 18 residues. Per the germline V gene, CDR1 is SNHLY and CDR2 is FYNNEI. Trimming took 7 bases from V and 8 from J, leaving 32 bases between them. The CDR3 loop is CASTRLYLGEGGLGGYTF. CDR3 nucleotide sequence: TGTGCCAGCACCCGCCTCTATCTGGGGGAGGGGGGTCTGGGGGGCTACACCTTC. Complete variable domain (other parts from reference TRBV2 and TRBJ1-2): EPEVTQTPSHQVTQMGQEVILRCVPISNHLYFYWYRQILGQKVEFLVSFYNNEISEKSEIFDDQFSVERPDGSNFTLKIRSTKLEDSAMYFCASTRLYLGEGGLGGYTFGSGTRLTVV.

The chain is built from TRBV7-8 and TRBJ2-1, with D perhaps TRBD1 (6 bases). The CDR3 spans 15 residues. V gave up 5 bases and J gave up 7 bases, with 18 bases separating them. Germline CDR1 is SGHVS and CDR2 is FQNEAQ. The CDR3: CASSPRNRDRNEQFF. CDR3 DNA: TGTGCCAGCAGCCCACGGAACAGGGACCGGAATGAGCAGTTCTTC.

Turning to this clone: Other DNA sequences in the same sample also yield this CDR3. This chain uses TRBV19 with TRBJ1-1; D is possibly TRBD1 (5 bases). CDR1 is LNHDA and CDR2 is SQIVND in the germline V gene (reference sequence). This CDR3 comprises 14 residues. The V gene lost 1 base and the J gene lost 1 base, with 7 bases spanning the gap. For the CDR3, the DNA is TGTGCCAGTAGTATAGTCCAGGGGAACACTGAAGCTTTCTTT. Protein sequence: CASSIVQGNTEAFF.

The rearrangement joins TRBV29-1 to TRBJ1-2, with no clear D. This CDR3 region has 13 residues. The germline gives CDR1 SQVTM, CDR2 ANQGSEA. The V gene lost 4 bases and the J gene lost 4 bases, with 13 bases spanning the gap. The CDR3, as DNA: TGCAGCGTTGGGGCCAGGCAAACCTATGGCTACACCTTC. It encodes CSVGARQTYGYTF.

The chain has TRBV6-5 and TRBJ1-2; TRBD1 aligns across 7 bases. Germline values: CDR1 MNHEY, CDR2 SVGAGI. The CDR3 is 15 amino acids. Trimming at V came to 6 bases and at J to 1 base, leaving 8 bases not matched to a gene. CDR3 sequence (DNA): TGTGCCAGCAGACCGACAGGGAAGATTAACTATGGCTACACCTTC. Protein: CASRPTGKINYGYTF.

This clone was detected only a few times. This chain connects TRBV10-3 to TRBJ2-7; D might be TRBD2 (6 bases). Germline CDR1 reads ENHRY; CDR2 reads SYGVKD. The CDR3 totals 17 residues. Trimming pared 2 bases from V and 3 bases from J, leaving 20 bases between. The CDR3 DNA reads TGTGCCATCAGTGAGCCCATCCGCGGGACTTTACTCTACGAGCAGTACTTC. This sequence encodes CAISEPIRGTLLYEQYF.

This chain joins TRBV3-1 (or the pseudogene TRBV3-2) and TRBJ2-7; perhaps TRBD1 as D (6 bases). Germline V lookup: CDR1 LGHDT, CDR2 YNNKEL (reference sequence). Trimming cost V 4 bases and J 2 bases, with 15 bases left between them. The CDR3 has 15 amino acids. CDR3 in DNA: TGTGCCAGCAGCCCCTTCAGGGGCTTAGCCTACGAGCAGTACTTC. It codes for CASSPFRGLAYEQYF.

The gene calls are TRBV3-1 (or the pseudogene TRBV3-2) and TRBJ1-2; no clear D. This CDR3 comprises 14 residues. V was pared by 1 base and J by 7 bases, with 13 bases between. The germline V gene encodes CDR1 LGHDT and CDR2 YNNKEL (reference sequence). Here the CDR3 reads CASSQGGRVGGYTF. CDR3 nucleotide sequence: TGTGCCAGCAGCCAAGGAGGGAGGGTTGGTGGCTACACCTTC.

This chain links TRBV3-1 (or the pseudogene TRBV3-2) with TRBJ2-7; 14 positions agree with TRBD2. Germline CDR1 and CDR2: LGHDT and YNNKEL (reference sequence). V lost 0 bases, J lost 4 bases, and 5 bases stayed unmatched. The CDR3 sequence is 17 residues long. The CDR3 DNA follows: TGTGCCAGCAGCCAAGATACCGGGACTAGCGGGAGTTACGAGCAGTACTTC. Residues: CASSQDTGTSGSYEQYF.

The V and J genes are TRBV3-1 (or the pseudogene TRBV3-2) and TRBJ1-2, with D perhaps matching TRBD1 (5 bases). V was trimmed by 3 bases and J by 3 bases, leaving 14 bases between them. The germline V gene has CDR1 LGHDT and CDR2 YNNKEL (reference sequence). The CDR3 totals 15 residues. CDR3: CASSHTETAHYGYTF. In nucleotides, the CDR3 is TGTGCCAGCAGCCATACCGAGACAGCACACTATGGCTACACCTTC.

The CDR3 region is CASSLQGEEETQYF. CDR3 nucleotides: TGTGCCAGCAGTTTACAGGGGGAGGAAGAGACCCAGTACTTC. The gene calls are TRBV27 and TRBJ2-5; possible D gene TRBD1, 7 bases. V was cut by 2 bases and J by 3 bases, with 10 bases left in between. The CDR3 extends over 14 amino acids. Germline loops: CDR1 MNHEY, CDR2 SMNVEV (reference sequence).

This clone was counted only a few times. The chain carries TRBV7-6 and TRBJ2-7; maybe TRBD1 (6 bases). Trimming stripped 6 bases from V and 2 bases from J, with 17 bases between. CDR3 size: 15 residues. Germline loops: CDR1 SGHVS, CDR2 FNYEAQ. CDR3 amino acids: CASSSAQGSAYEQYF. The CDR3 bases are TGTGCCAGCAGTTCCGCCCAGGGGAGCGCCTACGAGCAGTACTTC.

This clone appeared a few times. J is TRBJ1-2 and V is TRBV10-3; 11 bases are a match to TRBD1. The germline V gene has CDR1 ENHRY and CDR2 SYGVKD. V shed 3 bases and J 4 bases; nucleotides not matched to a gene: 10. CDR3 length equals 17 residues. CDR3 amino acids: CAISDRTGGAYSYGYTF. Here the CDR3 DNA reads TGTGCCATCAGTGATCGGACAGGGGGCGCCTATAGCTATGGCTACACCTTC.

This rearrangement joins TRBV27 to TRBJ1-4, with TRBD1 identical over 7 bases. The junction had 6 bases not matched to a gene; V was cut back by 5 bases and J by 6 bases. CDR3 length: 14 amino acids. Germline CDR1 MNHEY, CDR2 SMNVEV (reference sequence). The CDR3 protein is CASSTTGNYEKLFF. The CDR3 DNA is TGTGCCAGCAGTACGACAGGGAACTATGAAAAACTGTTTTTT.

This clone showed up many times. Other DNA sequences from this sample encode an identical CDR3 as well. The chain has TRBV29-1 and TRBJ1-1; possible D gene TRBD1, 6 bases. The CDR3 has 11 residues. V lost 6 bases, J lost 6 bases, and 11 bases lay in between. Germline V CDR1 and CDR2: SQVTM, ANQGSEA. The CDR3 coding sequence is TGCAGCGTCGCCAGGGGCTCTGAAGCTTTCTTT. Protein sequence: CSVARGSEAFF.